The 23 T cell receptor beta chains below all came from one sample that was sequenced in a study of human T cells and chemical hapten exposure. TCRdb re-derived calls from the RACE reads in MiXCR, one entry per CDR3 protein. The data show approximately 180,000 distinct CDR3 sequences, under 35% seen once. Sample time point: pre-sensitization, week 0. The sample's treatment: therapeutic diphenylcyclopropenone sensitization with weekly scalp DPC. The source material was whole blood, sampled in connection with sensitization to the hapten diphenylcyclopropenone (DPC). These receptors were taken from a woman in her 30s with alopecia areata. Some clones in this sample may be carry-over from other donors' samples.

The chain has TRBV12-3 or TRBV12-4 and TRBJ2-1; D gene ambiguous. The CDR3 has 15 residues. Trimming cost V 6 bases and J 3 bases, with 15 bases left between them. As DNA, the CDR3 is TGTGCCAGCAGCTATTTGGGGTACGACTACAATGAGCAGTTCTTC. It is translated as CASSYLGYDYNEQFF.

This chain uses TRBV28 with TRBJ1-2; a possible D gene is TRBD1 (6 bases). The V and J ends lost 3 bases and 7 bases respectively, with 15 bases between them. The CDR3 is 14 amino acids. Germline CDR1 and CDR2: MDHEN and SYDVKM. The CDR3 loop is CASSLGWRGTGYTF. Here the CDR3 DNA reads TGTGCCAGCAGTTTGGGCTGGAGGGGGACTGGCTACACCTTC.

The J gene is TRBJ2-3, the V gene TRBV15; D not certain. The CDR3 is made up of 13 amino acids. CDR1 is LNHNV and CDR2 is YYDKDF in the germline V gene (reference sequence). With 0 bases removed from V and 5 bases from J, the gap between germline ends came to 6 bases. CDR3: CATSRDFGDTQYF. DNA of the CDR3: TGTGCCACCAGCAGAGATTTCGGAGATACGCAGTATTTT.

This clonotype was detected a few times. V gene TRBV6-9 combines with J gene TRBJ1-3, with 7 bases identical to TRBD1. The V gene end was trimmed by 8 bases and the J gene end by 0 bases; junction bases not matched to a gene: 10. Germline V gene data show CDR1 as MNHGY and CDR2 as SVAAGI. The CDR3 consists of 16 residues. This CDR3 reads CASPSTDRDSGNTIYF. In DNA, the CDR3 is TGTGCCAGCCCATCGACCGACAGGGACTCTGGAAACACCATATATTTT.

This clonotype occurred a few times. The chain couples TRBV12-3 or TRBV12-4 to TRBJ2-7; 9 nucleotides match TRBD2. Trimming cost V 3 bases and J 3 bases; bases outside gene matches: 6. The CDR3 is 15 amino acids. The DNA for the CDR3 is TGTGCCAGCAGTTTGGCGGGGGGGCCCAACTACGAGCAGTACTTC. It yields the protein CASSLAGGPNYEQYF.

This clonotype was observed a few times. V usage is TRBV6-2 or TRBV6-3 and J usage is TRBJ1-5; 8 bases match TRBD1. This CDR3 spans 15 amino acids. The germline gives CDR1 MNHEY, CDR2 SVGEGT. Trimming took 11 bases from V and 2 from J; bases not matched to a gene: 11. CDR3: CAVGQGIAGNQPQHF. Here the CDR3 DNA reads TGTGCCGTCGGACAGGGAATCGCGGGCAATCAGCCCCAGCATTTT.

This clonotype was counted only a few times. The chain recombines TRBV7-2 with TRBJ1-2; 10 bases line up with TRBD1. Germline assignment: CDR1 SGHTA and CDR2 FQGNSA. The CDR3 is made up of 14 amino acids. The junction had 9 bases not matched to a gene; V was cut back by 6 bases and J by 8 bases. The CDR3 here is CASSRDRGLEGYTF. The CDR3 bases are TGTGCCAGCAGTCGGGACAGGGGACTTGAGGGCTACACCTTC.

This rearrangement joins TRBV27 to TRBJ2-2; weak D call: TRBD1 (5 bases). Trimming stripped 0 bases from V and 4 bases from J, with 6 bases between. CDR3 length: 14 residues. Germline CDR1 and CDR2: MNHEY and SMNVEV (reference sequence). DNA for the CDR3: TGTGCCAGCAGTTTATCGGGGCTCACCGGGGAGCTGTTTTTT. It codes for CASSLSGLTGELFF.

The V and J genes are TRBV4-3 and TRBJ1-6; D call uncertain. V was clipped by 3 bases and J by 7 bases, with 10 bases between them. The CDR3 runs to 14 residues. The germline V gene encodes CDR1 LGHNA and CDR2 YSLEER. CDR3 sequence (DNA): TGCGCCAGCAGCCAGCAGCCGTCAAATTCACCCCTCCACTTT. This translates into CASSQQPSNSPLHF.

This clonotype appeared many times. V usage is TRBV29-1 and J usage is TRBJ2-1; D gene uncertain. This CDR3 region has 12 residues. The germline gives CDR1 SQVTM, CDR2 ANQGSEA. The germline V and J ends were trimmed by 7 bases and 7 bases, with 14 bases remaining between them. The DNA for the CDR3 is TGCAGCGGGGGTCATCTAGTTAATGAGCAGTTCTTC. It yields the protein CSGGHLVNEQFF.

This chain links TRBV20-1 with TRBJ2-3, with D unclear. V lost 5 bases, J lost 3 bases, and 12 bases lay in between. CDR1 DFQATT and CDR2 SNEGSKA come from the germline V gene (reference sequence). The CDR3 runs to 13 residues. The CDR3 loop reads CSAPRVITDTQYF. The DNA of the CDR3 is TGCAGTGCTCCCCGTGTGATAACAGATACGCAGTATTTT.

The chain uses TRBV29-1 and TRBJ1-1; D possibly corresponds to TRBD1 (5 bases). Germline lookup yields CDR1 SQVTM and CDR2 ANQGSEA. The CDR3 consists of 13 residues. The V end was cut by 3 bases, the J end by 1 base, with 9 bases between. CDR3 nucleotide sequence: TGCAGCGTTGATGAGGGACCGAACACTGAAGCTTTCTTT. Its translation: CSVDEGPNTEAFF.

The chain couples TRBV4-1 to TRBJ1-1; perhaps TRBD1 as D (5 bases). The V end lost 0 bases, the J end lost 4 bases, and 12 bases lay between the germline ends. CDR1 and CDR2 from the germline V gene are MGHRA and YSYEKL. CDR3 size: 15 residues. CDR3 sequence: CASSQEIGAVTEAFF. Here the CDR3 DNA reads TGCGCCAGCAGCCAAGAAATAGGGGCAGTCACTGAAGCTTTCTTT.

The chain has TRBV29-1 and TRBJ2-7, with D possibly being TRBD2 (6 bases). Germline values: CDR1 SQVTM, CDR2 ANQGSEA. This CDR3 spans 13 amino acids. V was cut by 6 bases and J by 3 bases, with 15 bases left in between. DNA for the CDR3: TGCAGCGTCGGGGACTTAGGAGGCTACGAGCAGTACTTC. Encoded protein: CSVGDLGGYEQYF.

V is TRBV4-3 and J is TRBJ1-6; maybe TRBD1 (6 bases). The V gene lost 2 bases and the J gene lost 8 bases, with 13 bases spanning the gap. The CDR3 is 15 amino acids. Germline lookup yields CDR1 LGHNA and CDR2 YSLEER. The CDR3 DNA sequence: TGCGCCAGCAGCCAAACAGGGCCAAGGGATTCACCCCTCCACTTT. It is translated as CASSQTGPRDSPLHF.

V and J are TRBV28 and TRBJ1-2; D unresolved. Germline lookup yields CDR1 MDHEN and CDR2 SYDVKM. V lost 5 bases and J 5 bases, leaving 6 bases between the germline ends. The CDR3 runs to 11 residues. The CDR3 nucleotides are TGTGCCAGCAGTCACCTGTATGGCTACACCTTC. It codes for CASSHLYGYTF.

The chain has TRBV5-1 and TRBJ2-1; D is ambiguous. There are 12 residues in the CDR3. The V and J ends lost 3 bases and 7 bases respectively, with 8 bases between them. Germline V gene lookup returns CDR1 SGHRS and CDR2 YFSETQ. CDR3 region: CASSSDANEQFF. CDR3 nucleotide sequence: TGCGCCAGCAGCTCTGACGCGAATGAGCAGTTCTTC.

The chain couples TRBV28 to TRBJ2-3; no clear D gene. This CDR3 spans 14 amino acids. Looked up from germline, CDR1 is MDHEN and CDR2 is SYDVKM. V lost 6 bases and J 4 bases, leaving 14 bases between the germline ends. CDR3 bases: TGTGCCAGCAGCACCCCCTTCTTGGCAGATACGCAGTATTTT. Translating it yields CASSTPFLADTQYF.

The chain links TRBV4-1 to TRBJ2-5, with D possibly being TRBD1 (5 bases). The CDR3 has 15 residues. Germline V gene data show CDR1 as MGHRA and CDR2 as YSYEKL. V was trimmed by 1 base and J by 5 bases, leaving 14 bases between them. The CDR3 is CASSQVQALGETQYF. CDR3 bases: TGCGCCAGCAGCCAAGTACAGGCCCTGGGGGAGACCCAGTACTTC.

The chain links TRBV5-1 to TRBJ2-7, with D possibly TRBD1 on 6 matching bases. The CDR3 has 13 amino acids. Trimming pared 5 bases from V and 5 bases from J, leaving 14 bases between. Germline CDR1 SGHRS, CDR2 YFSETQ. The CDR3 reads CASRNREVDEQYF. The CDR3 bases are TGCGCCAGCAGAAACAGGGAAGTGGACGAGCAGTACTTC.

This clonotype was counted once. CDR3 loop: CASSLSNRGHQETQYF. DNA for the CDR3: TGCGCCAGCAGCTTATCGAACAGGGGGCATCAAGAGACCCAGTACTTC. The rearrangement links TRBV5-1 to TRBJ2-5; 9 bases agree with TRBD1. The CDR3 loop spans 16 amino acids. The V gene's germline CDR1 is SGHRS and CDR2 YFSETQ. With V trimmed by 2 bases and J by 2 bases, 7 bases remained unmatched.

In DNA form, the CDR3 reads TGCAGTGCTAGAGTAGCGGGGGGGAACTACAATGAGCAGTTCTTC. Its translation is CSARVAGGNYNEQFF. The chain couples TRBV20-1 to TRBJ2-1; TRBD2 aligns across 11 bases. Germline loops: CDR1 DFQATT, CDR2 SNEGSKA (reference sequence). The CDR3 contains 15 residues. V lost 1 base, J lost 3 bases, and 2 bases stayed unmatched.

This clonotype was counted a few times. The V call is TRBV5-1, the J call TRBJ2-2; D remains unclear. The V end was cut by 4 bases, the J end by 4 bases, with 11 bases between. The CDR3 runs to 14 residues. From germline, CDR1 is SGHRS and CDR2 YFSETQ. As DNA, the CDR3 is TGCGCCAGCAGCCTACCCAGCCCCACCGGGGAGCTGTTTTTT. Translation gives CASSLPSPTGELFF.